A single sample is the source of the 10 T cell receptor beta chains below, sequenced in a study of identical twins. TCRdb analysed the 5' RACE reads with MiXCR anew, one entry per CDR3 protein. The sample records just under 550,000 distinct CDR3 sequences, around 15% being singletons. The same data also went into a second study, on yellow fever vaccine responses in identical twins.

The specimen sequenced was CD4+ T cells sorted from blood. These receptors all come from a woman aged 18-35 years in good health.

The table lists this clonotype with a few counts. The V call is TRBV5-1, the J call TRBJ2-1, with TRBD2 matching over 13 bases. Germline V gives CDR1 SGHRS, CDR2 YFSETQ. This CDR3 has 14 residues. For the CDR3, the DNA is TGCTCTTCTTGGGGGACTAGCGGGGTTCATGAGCAGTTCTTC. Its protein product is CSSWGTSGVHEQFF. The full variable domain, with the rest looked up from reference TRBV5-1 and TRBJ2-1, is KAGVTQTPRYLIKTRGQQVTLSCSPISGHRSVSWYQQTPGQGLQFLFEYFSETQRNKGNFPGRFSGRQFSNSRSEMNVSTLELGDSALYLCSSWGTSGVHEQFFGPGTRLTVL.

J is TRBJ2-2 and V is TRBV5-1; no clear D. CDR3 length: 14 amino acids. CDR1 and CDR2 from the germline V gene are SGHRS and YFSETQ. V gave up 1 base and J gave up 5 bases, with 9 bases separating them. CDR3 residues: CASSLRLGTGELFF. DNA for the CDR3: TGCGCCAGCAGCTTGCGTCTGGGAACCGGGGAGCTGTTTTTT.

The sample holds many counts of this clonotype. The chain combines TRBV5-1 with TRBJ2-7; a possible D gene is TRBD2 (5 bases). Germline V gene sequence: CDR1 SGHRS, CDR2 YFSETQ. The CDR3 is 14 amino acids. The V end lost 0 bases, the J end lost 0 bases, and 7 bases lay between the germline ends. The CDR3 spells CASSLVGSSYEQYF. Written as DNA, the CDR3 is TGCGCCAGCAGCTTGGTGGGGAGCTCCTACGAGCAGTACTTC.

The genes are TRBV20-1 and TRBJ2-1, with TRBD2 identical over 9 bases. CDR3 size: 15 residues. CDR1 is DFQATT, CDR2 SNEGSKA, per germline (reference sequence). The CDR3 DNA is TGCAGCCACCTGCGGGGGGGGGCGGTCGGCAATGAGCAGTTCTTC. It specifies CSHLRGGAVGNEQFF.

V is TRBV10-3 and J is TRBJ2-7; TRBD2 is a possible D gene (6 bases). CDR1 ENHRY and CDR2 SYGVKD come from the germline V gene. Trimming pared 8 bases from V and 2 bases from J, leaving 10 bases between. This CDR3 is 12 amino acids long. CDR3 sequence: CAIRETPYEQYF. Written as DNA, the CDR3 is TGTGCCATCCGGGAGACCCCCTACGAGCAGTACTTC.

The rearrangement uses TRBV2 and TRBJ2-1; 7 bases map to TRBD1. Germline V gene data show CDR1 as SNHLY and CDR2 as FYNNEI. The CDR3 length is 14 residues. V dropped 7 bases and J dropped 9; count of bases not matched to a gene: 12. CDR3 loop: CASKTGEAPIEQFF. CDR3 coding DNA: TGTGCCAGCAAAACAGGGGAAGCCCCTATTGAGCAGTTCTTC.

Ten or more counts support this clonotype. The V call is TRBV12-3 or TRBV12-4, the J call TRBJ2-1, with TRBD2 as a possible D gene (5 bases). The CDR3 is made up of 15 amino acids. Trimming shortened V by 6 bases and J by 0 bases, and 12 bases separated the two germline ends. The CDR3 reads CASSPQRSSYNEQFF. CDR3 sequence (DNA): TGTGCCAGCAGCCCCCAGCGGAGCTCCTACAATGAGCAGTTCTTC.

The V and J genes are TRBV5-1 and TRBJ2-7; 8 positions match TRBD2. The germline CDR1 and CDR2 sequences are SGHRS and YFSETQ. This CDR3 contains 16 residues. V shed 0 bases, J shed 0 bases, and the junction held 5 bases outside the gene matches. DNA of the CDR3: TGCGCCAGCAGCTTGGGGACTAGCCGGAACTCCTACGAGCAGTACTTC. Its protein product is CASSLGTSRNSYEQYF.

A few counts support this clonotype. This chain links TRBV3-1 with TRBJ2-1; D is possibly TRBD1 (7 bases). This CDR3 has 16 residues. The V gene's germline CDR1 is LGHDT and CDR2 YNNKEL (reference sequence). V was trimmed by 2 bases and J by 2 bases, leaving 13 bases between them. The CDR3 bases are TGTGCCAGCAGCCAATTTGGGGGGACAGCCTACAATGAGCAGTTCTTC. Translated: CASSQFGGTAYNEQFF.

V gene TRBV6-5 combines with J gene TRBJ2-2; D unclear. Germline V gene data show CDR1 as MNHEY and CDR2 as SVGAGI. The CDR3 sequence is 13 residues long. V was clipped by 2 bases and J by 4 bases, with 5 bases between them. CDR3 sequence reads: CASSYDPTGELFF. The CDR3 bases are TGTGCCAGCAGTTACGATCCCACCGGGGAGCTGTTTTTT.